This TCR beta chain was observed in a study of cytomegalovirus exposure and HLA in healthy donors. The study ran its PCR with 60 Vbeta and 13 Jbeta primers. Libraries were prepared by immunoSEQ multiplex PCR; TCRdb keeps only in-frame clonotypes and omits some of them. The sample lists more than 150,000 clones, about 82% occurring once. V lost 8 bases to trimming and J lost 3 bases, with 13 bases between them. CDR1 is MNHEY, CDR2 SVGAGI, per germline. This CDR3 is 13 amino acids long. Healthy donors of bone marrow made up the group. This clone appeared a single time. V is TRBV6-5 and J is TRBJ1-2; weak D call: TRBD1 (5 bases). The receptor's source is a woman aged 30 to 39 in good health and CMV-seronegative. Sequences were obtained from PBMCs. The CDR3 sequence is CASRAGSDYGYTF. The DNA for the CDR3 is TGTGCCAGCCGGGCAGGGTCCGACTATGGCTACACCTTC.